The TCR beta chain described here comes from a study of identical twins. This clonotype was seen more than once but under ten times. Germline V gene sequence: CDR1 MNHEY, CDR2 SVGEGT. CDR3 length: 11 amino acids. Between the trimmed V and J ends, which lost 0 bases and 10 bases, there was a span of 4 bases. TCRdb fed the 5' RACE reads into MiXCR, producing one record per CDR3 protein. This repertoire shows roughly 710,000 distinct CDR3 sequences, 6% to 6.5% found once; its top ten account for 1.5% to 2%. The sequenced sample was naive T cells sorted from blood. V and J are TRBV6-2 or TRBV6-3 and TRBJ2-1; D gene unclear. This receptor was obtained from a man younger than 35 in good health. CDR3 region: CASSYSWEQFF. The CDR3 nucleotides are TGTGCCAGCAGTTACTCCTGGGAGCAGTTCTTC.